These 30 T cell receptor beta chains share one sample of origin, sequenced in a study of blood T cell repertoires in COVID-19 (dated by TCRdb to the early 2020s). Library preparation employed the immunoSEQ multiplex PCR assay. The table comes from immuneACCESS by way of TCRdb, which keeps in-frame sequences with V and J called. Part of the clones is missing from these tables; in studies checked, under half for an unresolved V gene and the rest for unknown reasons. The sample data list 150,000 to 200,000 clones, and 85% to 90% of these were observed just once. Together, the top ten hold 2.5% to 3% of the sample. The sample taken for sequencing was peripheral blood. These receptors were obtained from a man aged 35-49 years with active or convalescent COVID-19.

This clone appeared a single time. The V and J genes are TRBV14 and TRBJ2-1, with 10 nucleotides matching TRBD1. The J segment lost 5 bases and the V segment lost 0 bases, leaving 4 bases of the junction unmatched. The CDR3 is made up of 16 amino acids. Germline V gene data show CDR1 as SGHDN and CDR2 as FVKESK. The CDR3 DNA follows: TGTGCCAGCAGCCAAGATCCAGGACAGGGGGACAATGAGCAGTTCTTC. It codes for CASSQDPGQGDNEQFF.

The gene calls are TRBV10-1 and TRBJ1-5, with 10 positions matching TRBD1. This CDR3 has 16 residues. Germline CDR1 WNHNN, CDR2 SYGVQD (reference sequence). With 8 bases clipped from V and 5 bases from J, the junction kept 12 bases outside the gene matches. The CDR3 sequence is CASGEGDRGRHQPQHF. CDR3 DNA sequence: TGCGCCAGCGGGGAGGGGGACAGGGGACGGCATCAGCCCCAGCATTTT.

The rearrangement joins TRBV3-1 (or the pseudogene TRBV3-2) to TRBJ2-2, with TRBD2 identical over 8 bases. This CDR3 is 15 amino acids long. Trimming removed 2 bases from V and 4 bases from J; junction bases left unmatched: 3. From germline, CDR1 is LGHDT and CDR2 YNNKEL (reference sequence). CDR3 amino acids: CASSQSGGVTGELFF. In DNA, the CDR3 is TGTGCCAGCAGCCAATCCGGGGGGGTCACCGGGGAGCTGTTTTTT.

This chain uses TRBV27 with TRBJ1-2; 7 bases are shared with TRBD1. The germline gives CDR1 MNHEY, CDR2 SMNVEV (reference sequence). The CDR3 runs 15 residues. The V segment lost 2 bases and the J segment 3 bases; nucleotides outside the gene matches: 6. The CDR3 protein is CASSLDGQVDYGYTF. The CDR3 DNA follows: TGTGCCAGCAGTTTAGACGGACAGGTCGACTATGGCTACACCTTC.

The J gene is TRBJ2-3, the V gene TRBV7-6; 8 bases align to TRBD2. V trimming: 3 bases; J trimming: 2 bases; junction bases outside the gene matches: 4. The germline gives CDR1 SGHVS, CDR2 FNYEAQ. CDR3 size: 15 residues. The CDR3 spells CASSFSRGVTDTQYF. CDR3 DNA sequence: TGTGCCAGCAGCTTTTCGCGGGGGGTCACAGATACGCAGTATTTT. The full variable domain, with the rest looked up from reference TRBV7-6 and TRBJ2-3, is GAGVSQSPRYKVTKRGQDVALRCDPISGHVSLYWYRQALGQGPEFLTYFNYEAQQDKSGLPNDRFSAERPEGSISTLTIQRTEQRDSAMYRCASSFSRGVTDTQYFGPGTRLTVL.

The chain combines TRBV10-1 with TRBJ2-3, with D possibly matching TRBD1 (5 bases). CDR1 is WNHNN and CDR2 is SYGVQD in the germline V gene (reference sequence). The CDR3 has 13 residues. V lost 3 bases and J 4 bases, leaving 8 bases between the germline ends. The CDR3 DNA reads as TGCGCCAGCAGTGATAAAGGGGCAGATACGCAGTATTTT. Translating gives CASSDKGADTQYF.

This chain joins TRBV4-2 and TRBJ2-1; tentatively, D is TRBD2 (6 bases). The CDR3 contains 14 residues. The germline V gene encodes CDR1 LGHNA and CDR2 YNFKEQ. Trimming took 0 bases from V and 8 from J, leaving 11 bases between them. This chain's CDR3 is CASSQEVSGDEQFF. The CDR3 nucleotides read TGTGCCAGCAGCCAAGAGGTTAGCGGCGATGAGCAGTTCTTC.

The sample holds one count of this clone. This chain links TRBV28 with TRBJ1-5; TRBD1 matches at 8 bases. Germline V CDR1 and CDR2: MDHEN, SYDVKM. V shed 4 bases and J 3 bases; nucleotides not matched to a gene: 8. The CDR3 loop spans 16 amino acids. This chain's CDR3 is CASSSSTGAFNQPQHF. DNA of the CDR3: TGTGCCAGCAGTTCATCGACAGGGGCCTTCAATCAGCCCCAGCATTTT.

The V call is TRBV24-1, the J call TRBJ2-5; D gene unclear. This CDR3 is 16 amino acids long. V lost 3 bases and J 0 bases, leaving 13 bases between the germline ends. The germline V gene has CDR1 KGHDR and CDR2 SFDVKD. As DNA, the CDR3 is TGTGCCACCAGTGATAACAGAGCACCGTACCAAGAGACCCAGTACTTC. Encoded protein: CATSDNRAPYQETQYF.

The chain combines TRBV5-6 with TRBJ2-3; possible D gene TRBD2, 7 bases. Germline V gives CDR1 SGHDT, CDR2 YYEEEE. The CDR3 is 15 amino acids. Trimming cost V 0 bases and J 5 bases, with 13 bases left between them. DNA of the CDR3: TGTGCCAGCAGCTTGGAGGGGGGGCTAGTAGATACGCAGTATTTT. Its protein product is CASSLEGGLVDTQYF.

The chain couples TRBV3-1 (or the pseudogene TRBV3-2) to TRBJ2-7; possibly TRBD2 for D (6 bases). Germline CDR1 is LGHDT and CDR2 is YNNKEL (reference sequence). CDR3 size: 16 residues. The ends were cut back, 1 base at V and 4 bases at J, with 17 bases in the middle. This CDR3 is CASSQVSAGRGYEQYF. CDR3 nucleotide sequence: TGTGCCAGCAGCCAAGTGTCGGCAGGTCGGGGGTACGAGCAGTACTTC.

This clone is a singleton in its sample. The chain combines TRBV7-9 with TRBJ1-6, with TRBD1 matching 7 bases. In germline, CDR1 is SEHNR, CDR2 FQNEAQ (reference sequence). This CDR3 region has 14 residues. The junction had 6 bases not matched to a gene; V was cut back by 4 bases and J by 9 bases. The CDR3: CASSSTGDRSPLHF. The DNA for the CDR3 is TGTGCCAGCAGCTCCACAGGGGATCGTTCACCCCTCCACTTT. The whole variable domain, filled in from reference TRBV7-9 and TRBJ1-6, reads DTGVSQNPRHKITKRGQNVTFRCDPISEHNRLYWYRQTLGQGPEFLTYFQNEAQLEKSRLLSDRFSAERPKGSFSTLEIQRTEQGDSAMYLCASSSTGDRSPLHFGNGTRLTVT.

The chain employs TRBV19 and TRBJ2-1; the D is unclear. Trimming took off 0 bases at V and 1 base at J, with 10 bases between the two ends. This CDR3 has 16 residues. Germline V lookup: CDR1 LNHDA, CDR2 SQIVND (reference sequence). CDR3 residues: CASSIEAGRSYNEQFF. CDR3 nucleotides: TGTGCCAGTAGTATAGAAGCAGGCCGTTCCTACAATGAGCAGTTCTTC.

V and J are TRBV4-2 and TRBJ1-1; D possibly corresponds to TRBD1 (5 bases). The CDR3 length is 15 residues. Between the trimmed V and J ends, which lost 1 base and 1 base, there was a span of 10 bases. Germline CDR1 is LGHNA and CDR2 is YNFKEQ. CDR3 sequence (DNA): TGTGCCAGCAGCCAAGGTGACAGACCGAACACTGAAGCTTTCTTT. It specifies CASSQGDRPNTEAFF.

This chain uses TRBV30 with TRBJ1-5; possible D gene TRBD1, 5 bases. Germline V lookup: CDR1 GTSNPN, CDR2 SVGIG (reference sequence). This CDR3 comprises 16 residues. V lost 0 bases and J lost 5, with 17 bases in between. This CDR3 reads CAWSVPRAGPDQPQHF. The CDR3 DNA follows: TGTGCCTGGAGTGTACCCCGGGCAGGGCCCGATCAGCCCCAGCATTTT.

V usage is TRBV9 and J usage is TRBJ1-3, with D uncertain. CDR1 SGDLS and CDR2 YYNGEE come from the germline V gene. The CDR3 is 12 residues long. Trimming cost V 2 bases and J 4 bases, with 4 bases left between them. The CDR3 nucleotides are TGTGCCAGCAGCGTCGGGGGAAACACCATATATTTT. Translated: CASSVGGNTIYF.

The J gene is TRBJ2-1, the V gene TRBV30; weak D call: TRBD1 (6 bases). Germline CDR1 is GTSNPN and CDR2 is SVGIG (reference sequence). Trimming removed 1 base from V and 1 base from J, with 8 bases in between. The CDR3 contains 14 residues. CDR3 in amino acids: CAWSGQASYNEQFF. The DNA of the CDR3 is TGTGCCTGGAGTGGACAGGCATCCTACAATGAGCAGTTCTTC.

The chain carries TRBV7-9 and TRBJ2-3, with D possibly TRBD2 on 6 matching bases. Trimming took off 5 bases at V and 0 bases at J, with 15 bases between the two ends. The CDR3 contains 16 residues. Looked up from germline, CDR1 is SEHNR and CDR2 is FQNEAQ (reference sequence). The CDR3: CASSPRAGTSTDTQYF. CDR3 nucleotide sequence: TGTGCCAGCAGCCCCCGGGCAGGGACTAGCACAGATACGCAGTATTTT.

This clone occurred many times. This chain connects TRBV3-1 (or the pseudogene TRBV3-2) to TRBJ2-7; 9 positions match TRBD1. Losses at the gene ends were 2 bases for V and 3 bases for J; bases not matched to a gene: 2. The CDR3 is made up of 14 amino acids. Looked up from germline, CDR1 is LGHDT and CDR2 is YNNKEL (reference sequence). The CDR3 DNA is TGTGCCAGCAGCCAATGGGACAGGGACTACGAGCAGTACTTC. This gives the protein CASSQWDRDYEQYF.

J is TRBJ1-1 and V is TRBV4-3, with 7 bases fitting TRBD1. V shed 0 bases and J 3 bases; nucleotides not matched to a gene: 7. This CDR3 region has 16 residues. Germline V gene data show CDR1 as LGHNA and CDR2 as YSLEER. Here the CDR3 reads CASSQERAGGYTEAFF. CDR3 DNA: TGCGCCAGCAGCCAAGAAAGGGCAGGGGGGTACACTGAAGCTTTCTTT.

The J gene is TRBJ1-5, the V gene TRBV9, with a weak D call TRBD1 (5 bases). Deletions cut 3 bases from V and 3 bases from J, with 10 bases between. The CDR3 sequence is 14 residues long. Germline lookup yields CDR1 SGDLS and CDR2 YYNGEE. Written as DNA, the CDR3 is TGTGCCAGCAGCGGTCAGGGAATCAATCAGCCCCAGCATTTT. This gives the protein CASSGQGINQPQHF. Supplemented by reference TRBV9 and TRBJ1-5, the full variable domain reads DSGVTQTPKHLITATGQRVTLRCSPRSGDLSVYWYQQSLDQGLQFLIQYYNGEERAKGNILERFSAQQFPDLHSELNLSSLELGDSALYFCASSGQGINQPQHFGDGTRLSIL.

The chain is built from TRBV7-2 and TRBJ2-2; D unclear. The length of the CDR3 is 15 residues. Germline V gene sequence: CDR1 SGHTA, CDR2 FQGNSA. The V and J ends lost 1 base and 3 bases respectively, with 9 bases between them. DNA for the CDR3: TGTGCCAGCAGCTTAGTCTCCCTCGACACCGGGGAGCTGTTTTTT. As protein: CASSLVSLDTGELFF.

This sequence joins TRBV5-6 and TRBJ2-5; D might be TRBD1 (8 bases). Trimming stripped 0 bases from V and 5 bases from J, with 17 bases between. This CDR3 has 16 residues. Looked up from germline, CDR1 is SGHDT and CDR2 is YYEEEE. CDR3: CASSLAGGQGAETQYF. CDR3 coding DNA: TGTGCCAGCAGCTTGGCGGGAGGCCAGGGGGCTGAGACCCAGTACTTC.

The chain combines TRBV15 with TRBJ1-4; D is unresolved. This CDR3 contains 13 residues. The germline CDR1 and CDR2 sequences are LNHNV and YYDKDF (reference sequence). The V end was cut by 1 base, the J end by 10 bases, with 10 bases between. CDR3 residues: CATSRVPPGKLFF. CDR3 DNA: TGTGCCACCAGCAGAGTTCCTCCCGGAAAACTGTTTTTT.

The chain links TRBV6-5 to TRBJ2-1, with TRBD2 identical over 9 bases. CDR3 length: 14 residues. Germline CDR1 reads MNHEY; CDR2 reads SVGAGI. The J segment lost 9 bases and the V segment lost 6 bases, leaving 9 bases of the junction unmatched. Here the CDR3 reads CASRLAGGRSEQFF. CDR3 DNA: TGTGCCAGCAGGCTTGCGGGGGGGCGTAGTGAGCAGTTCTTC.

This clone was counted a single time. The chain joins TRBV19 to TRBJ1-5, with 7 bases that match TRBD1. CDR1 is LNHDA and CDR2 is SQIVND in the germline V gene (reference sequence). After removal of 6 bases from V and 1 base from J, the junction contained 3 bases not matched to a gene. CDR3 length: 14 amino acids. DNA for the CDR3: TGTGCCAGTAGCAGGGGGGCCAGCAATCAGCCCCAGCATTTT. Amino acids: CASSRGASNQPQHF.

The chain carries TRBV19 and TRBJ1-3, with TRBD1 as a possible D gene (5 bases). There are 15 residues in the CDR3. CDR1 LNHDA and CDR2 SQIVND come from the germline V gene (reference sequence). Trimming shortened V by 6 bases and J by 0 bases, and 12 bases separated the two germline ends. Here the CDR3 DNA reads TGTGCCAGTAGGGAGACAGACCGCTCTGGAAACACCATATATTTT. It translates to CASRETDRSGNTIYF.

The rearrangement joins TRBV9 to TRBJ2-1; D is unclear. The CDR3 covers 13 residues. Germline-derived CDR1 and CDR2 are SGDLS and YYNGEE. V lost 4 bases to trimming and J lost 1 base, with 6 bases between them. Here the CDR3 reads CASSLQSYNEQFF. CDR3 DNA sequence: TGTGCCAGCAGCCTACAGTCCTACAATGAGCAGTTCTTC.

The chain uses TRBV7-8 and TRBJ1-4; D remains ambiguous. Germline V CDR1 and CDR2: SGHVS, FQNEAQ. The V end lost 4 bases, the J end lost 3 bases, and 12 bases lay between the germline ends. The CDR3 totals 15 residues. The CDR3 region is CASSWRSAANEKLFF. In DNA, the CDR3 is TGTGCCAGCAGCTGGAGGAGCGCGGCTAATGAAAAACTGTTTTTT.

The rearrangement links TRBV7-9 to TRBJ2-2; no definite D call. CDR1 is SEHNR and CDR2 is FQNEAQ in the germline V gene (reference sequence). V was shortened by 1 base and J by 0 bases, with 12 bases between the two germline ends. The CDR3 consists of 17 residues. The CDR3, as DNA: TGTGCCAGCAGCTTAGACCGTAGCCTCGCGAACACCGGGGAGCTGTTTTTT. This codes for CASSLDRSLANTGELFF.